This paragraph covers one T cell receptor (beta chain) sequence. The sample is drawn from a study of shared clonotypes between healthy human individuals. The overall study: CD4 naive and CD4 memory each took three plates per donor, while CD8 naive took two and CD8 memory one.

Each sorted subset replicate got 200 ng genomic DNA, about 33,000 genomes. Sequenced by immunoSEQ multiplex PCR; TCRdb stores in-frame clones only, minus some. Of 2 million to 2.5 million clones in the sample, more than 90% were seen once. Germline CDR1 and CDR2: SNHLY and FYNNEI. The CDR3 is 20 amino acids. The junction had 12 bases not matched to a gene; V was cut back by 3 bases and J by 0 bases. Sequenced sample: naive CD4+ T cells sorted from blood. The subset denotes: CD45RA+ positively selected. The TCR comes from a man between 18 and 35 years old in good health. J is TRBJ2-3 and V is TRBV2; TRBD2 aligns across 13 bases. CDR3 DNA sequence: TGTGCCAGCAGTGAGACTGAAGTGAGACTAGCGGGGGGTAGCACAGATACGCAGTATTTT. Amino acid sequence: CASSETEVRLAGGSTDTQYF.